This TCR beta chain was captured in a study of shared clonotypes between healthy human individuals. On this clone: Its antigen remains unidentified. Other DNA sequences from this sample encode an identical CDR3 as well.

Study-level points and caveats: Memory subsets had estimated richness that was generally smaller than that of naive subsets. Lower generation probabilities were found for non-shared clonotypes than for those shared by all four donors. In this cohort, only blood was sampled, and tissue repertoires likely differ.

This CDR3 contains 11 residues. V dropped 5 bases and J dropped 8 bases, with 7 bases sitting between them. The V gene's germline CDR1 is SEHNR and CDR2 FQNEAQ (reference sequence). Naive CD8 cells comprised CD45RO-negative, CCR7-positively selected cells, excluding terminally differentiated effector memory CD45RA+ cells. Sorted-subset replicate PCRs used around 0.2 ug DNA, around 27,000 T cell genomes. Data came from immunoSEQ multiplex PCR; TCRdb stores just in-frame clones and leaves some out. This sample has some 800,000 clones, with 80% to 95% found just once. The rearrangement uses TRBV7-9 and TRBJ2-1; D gene uncertain. The origin of this receptor is a man between 25 and 39 years old in good health. Specimen: naive CD8+ T cells sorted from blood. The CDR3 protein is CASSLPHEQFF. The CDR3 region has the DNA TGTGCCAGCAGCCTCCCCCATGAGCAGTTCTTC. Looking up the rest from reference TRBV7-9 and TRBJ2-1 gives the full variable domain: DTGVSQNPRHKITKRGQNVTFRCDPISEHNRLYWYRQTLGQGPEFLTYFQNEAQLEKSRLLSDRFSAERPKGSFSTLEIQRTEQGDSAMYLCASSLPHEQFFGPGTRLTVL.